This T cell receptor (beta chain) stems from a study of identical twins. General study points: Models, which agreed with sharing between unrelated individuals, nonetheless underestimated the out-of-frame TCR alpha sharing seen in monozygotic twins. There is a chance that invariant MAIT and iNKT cells partially muddied zero-insertion analyses. Sequences that were out-of-frame, alpha and twin-shared displayed an excess of low generation probability.

This clonotype has more than one count but fewer than ten. What it binds is unknown. TCRdb recomputed calls from the 5' RACE reads with MiXCR, one row per CDR3 protein. The table records about 530,000 distinct CDR3 sequences, 20% to 25% of them present only once. V shed 3 bases, J shed 5 bases, and the junction held 9 bases outside the gene matches. The germline V gene encodes CDR1 SGHRS and CDR2 YFSETQ. The CDR3 contains 17 residues. The data also belong to a second study, concerning yellow fever vaccine responses in identical twins. That work states: It has been reported that, in twins, the vaccine T cell response seemed partly convergent and partly personalized.

Source material: CD4+ T cells sorted from blood. The source of this sequence is a young woman in good health. The chain has TRBV5-1 and TRBJ2-5, with 14 bases identical to TRBD2. The chain's CDR3 is CASSSGLAGGLVETQYF. The CDR3 bases are TGCGCCAGCAGCTCAGGACTAGCGGGGGGTTTAGTGGAGACCCAGTACTTC. Using reference TRBV5-1 and TRBJ2-5 for the parts outside the CDR3, the full variable domain is KAGVTQTPRYLIKTRGQQVTLSCSPISGHRSVSWYQQTPGQGLQFLFEYFSETQRNKGNFPGRFSGRQFSNSRSEMNVSTLELGDSALYLCASSSGLAGGLVETQYFGPGTRLLVL.